This T cell receptor beta chain originates from a study of T cells in Graves' hyperthyroidism and ophthalmopathy. The germline CDR1 and CDR2 sequences are SNHLY and FYNNEI. The trim removed 5 bases at V and 5 bases at J, leaving 6 bases unmatched. This CDR3 has 15 amino acids. The TCR beta CDR3 regions underwent amplification using RNA transcripts as the source. RT-PCR in the first round (using the HTBI primer set) targeted the TCR CDR3. One entry per CDR3 protein, called by TCRdb with MiXCR from the multiplex PCR reads. Among about 560,000 distinct CDR3 sequences listed, 16% were seen once. This clonotype was obtained from a young woman with Graves' hyperthyroidism. V gene TRBV2 combines with J gene TRBJ2-5; 12 bases line up with TRBD2. Specimen: blood. CDR3: CASSPSGGARETQYF. CDR3 coding DNA: TGTGCCAGCAGTCCTAGCGGGGGGGCGCGTGAGACCCAGTACTTC.